This T cell receptor beta chain was sequenced for a study of T cell repertoires in cytomegalovirus infection. The overall study: Public TCR beta signature analysis indicated the presence of both CMV infection and matching HLA type. Notes on the study in general: Identification of carriers of CMV plus the relevant HLA was achieved through cumulative public TCR beta family frequency. Dominant in the ex vivo response were TCR beta clonotypes restricted by HLA-C and specific for CMV.

There are a few counts of this clonotype. Its antigen remains unidentified. CDR3 length: 15 amino acids. The J segment lost 5 bases and the V segment lost 3 bases, leaving 5 bases of the junction unmatched. Germline assignment: CDR1 LGHNT and CDR2 FRNRAP. TCRdb redid the calling of the reads with MiXCR, one entry per CDR3 protein. The sample has more than 400,000 distinct CDR3 sequences, around 27% seen once. The rearrangement uses TRBV12-5 and TRBJ1-1; 11 nucleotides match TRBD1. The TCR originated in a human donor in good health (CMV status not recorded). Some clones in this sample may be carry-over from other donors' samples. Specimen: PBMCs. The chain's CDR3 is CASGFTGQGATEAFF. CDR3 nucleotides: TGTGCTAGTGGTTTTACCGGACAGGGGGCGACTGAAGCTTTCTTT.